The clone carrying this T cell receptor beta chain has just a few counts. A much larger clonotype is one base distant, so this may be a read error. Expressed TCRB transcripts were sequenced after all isolated RNA was converted to cDNA. Profiling relied on immunoSEQ multiplex PCR, and the TCRdb table lists in-frame clones only, not all of them. The table has about 900,000 clones, around a sixth seen once. These data come from a study of beta chain features in type 1 diabetes. The V and J ends lost 1 base and 6 bases respectively, with 2 bases between them. The CDR3 sequence is 11 residues long. Germline CDR1 and CDR2: SGHVS and FQNEAQ.

The chain uses TRBV7-8 and TRBJ2-3; D remains unclear. This receptor was obtained from a woman in her late teens or twenties in good health. Specimen: naive CD4+ T cells from blood. The CDR3 bases are TGTGCCAGCAGCTTAGAGGATACGCAGTATTTT. Amino acids: CASSLEDTQYF.